This TCR beta chain is drawn from a study of T cell changes during pregnancy in multiple sclerosis. Some clones are missing from TCRdb's copy, which holds only in-frame ones; the method was immunoSEQ multiplex PCR. Of some 110,000 clones listed, under 95% are singletons. This sequence originates from a female donor with multiple sclerosis, enrolled in a pregnancy study. Sequencing used peripheral blood, obtained after pregnancy.

The CDR3 loop is CASRRSGGQGAYQETQYF. The CDR3 bases are TGTGCCAGCAGACGAAGTGGGGGACAGGGGGCTTACCAAGAGACCCAGTACTTC. This sequence joins TRBV4-2 and TRBJ2-5, with TRBD1 identical over 12 bases. The CDR3 runs to 18 residues. The V gene end was trimmed by 6 bases and the J gene end by 0 bases; junction bases not matched to a gene: 11. Germline lookup yields CDR1 LGHNA and CDR2 YNFKEQ.